A selection of T cell receptor beta chains follows, all from one sample in a study of blood T cell repertoires in COVID-19. Profiling relied on immunoSEQ multiplex PCR, and the TCRdb table lists in-frame clones only, not all of them. The table records some 200,000 clones, around three quarters of them present only once. The sequencing sample was made of peripheral blood. These receptors originate from a woman aged 70-85 years with acute or convalescent COVID-19. Both conserved end residues are part of each CDR3. The D gene is left open where the match is weak. Size is omitted from some rows. Given values are once, few, many or a class for expanded clones.

>NA|TRBV6-6|TRBJ1-6|13|once
TGTGCCAGCATGGACAATTTAGGCTCACCCCTCCACTTT
CASMDNLGSPLHF
>TRBD1|TRBV29-1|TRBJ1-2|13|few
TGCAGCGCCTCTCGGACAGGGAACTATGGCTACACCTTC
CSASRTGNYGYTF
>TRBD2|TRBV19|TRBJ2-5|16|NA
TGTGCCAGTAGTATGGGACTAGCGGGAGCTTCGGAGACCCAGTACTTC
CASSMGLAGASETQYF
>NA|TRBV7-2|TRBJ1-4|14|NA
TGTGCCAGCAGCAGTGGGGCGCATAATGAAAAACTGTTTTTT
CASSSGAHNEKLFF
>TRBD2|TRBV28|TRBJ2-1|17|NA
TGTGCCAGCAACCCCAGAATGACTAGCGGGCCCTACAATGAGCAGTTCTTC
CASNPRMTSGPYNEQFF
>NA|TRBV5-5|TRBJ1-5|15|NA
TGTGCCAGCAGCTTTAACGGGGAAAGCAATCAGCCCCAGCATTTT
CASSFNGESNQPQHF
>NA|TRBV19|TRBJ2-2|16|NA
TGTGCCAGTAGTAAACCCGGACTAAGCGTTGGCGGGGAGCTGTTTTTT
CASSKPGLSVGGELFF
>NA|TRBV30|TRBJ2-2|13|NA
TGTGCCTGGAGTGTCGTCCACACCGGGGAGCTGTTTTTT
CAWSVVHTGELFF
>NA|TRBV7-8|TRBJ1-2|12|NA
TGTGCCAGCAGCCGGGAGGGCTATGGCTACACCTTC
CASSREGYGYTF
>NA|TRBV10-3|TRBJ2-7|14|NA
TGTGCCATCAGTGAGGTGGCCGGCAGCGCTGAGCAGTACTTC
CAISEVAGSAEQYF
>NA|TRBV6-5|TRBJ2-7|15|NA
TGTGCCAGCACTAAAGGAGAACTAGGATCCTACGAGCAGTACTTC
CASTKGELGSYEQYF